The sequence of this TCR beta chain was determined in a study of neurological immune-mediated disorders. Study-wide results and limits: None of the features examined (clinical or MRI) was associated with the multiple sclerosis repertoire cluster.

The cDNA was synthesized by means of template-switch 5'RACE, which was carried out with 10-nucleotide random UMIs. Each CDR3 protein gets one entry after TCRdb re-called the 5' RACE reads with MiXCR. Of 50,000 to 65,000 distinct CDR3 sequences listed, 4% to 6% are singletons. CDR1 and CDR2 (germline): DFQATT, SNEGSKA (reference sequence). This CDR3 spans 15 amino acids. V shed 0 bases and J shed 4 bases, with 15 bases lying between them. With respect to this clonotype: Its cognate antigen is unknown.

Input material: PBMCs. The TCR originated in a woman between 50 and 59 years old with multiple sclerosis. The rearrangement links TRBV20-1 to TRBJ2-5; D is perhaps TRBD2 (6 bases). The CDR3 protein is CSARDATRGAETQYF. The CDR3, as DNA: TGCAGTGCTAGAGATGCGACTAGAGGGGCAGAGACCCAGTACTTC.